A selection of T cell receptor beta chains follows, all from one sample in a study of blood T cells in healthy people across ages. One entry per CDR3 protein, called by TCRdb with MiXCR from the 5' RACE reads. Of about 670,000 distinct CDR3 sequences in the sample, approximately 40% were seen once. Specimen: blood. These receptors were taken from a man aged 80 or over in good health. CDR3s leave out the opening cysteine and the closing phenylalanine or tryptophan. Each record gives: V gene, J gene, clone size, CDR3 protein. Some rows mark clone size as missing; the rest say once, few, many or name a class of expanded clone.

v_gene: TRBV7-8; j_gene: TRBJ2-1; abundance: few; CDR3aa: ASSSPLERSSYNEQF
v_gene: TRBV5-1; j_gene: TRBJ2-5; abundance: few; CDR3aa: ASSPTRGQETQY
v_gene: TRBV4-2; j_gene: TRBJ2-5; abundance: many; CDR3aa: ASSQDRDYQETQY
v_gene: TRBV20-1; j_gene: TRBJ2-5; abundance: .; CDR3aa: SAPGTGVEETQY
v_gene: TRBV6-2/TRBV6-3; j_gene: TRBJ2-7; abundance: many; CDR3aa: ASSYSRRSRFSYEQY
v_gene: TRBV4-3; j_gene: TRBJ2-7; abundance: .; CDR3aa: ASIQGQHSYEQY
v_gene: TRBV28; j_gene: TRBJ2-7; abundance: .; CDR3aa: ASSFSRAPYEQY
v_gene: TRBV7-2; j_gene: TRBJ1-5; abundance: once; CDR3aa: ASSRSSINSNQPQH
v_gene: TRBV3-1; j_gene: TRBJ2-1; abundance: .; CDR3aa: ASNRAGGRAGNEQF
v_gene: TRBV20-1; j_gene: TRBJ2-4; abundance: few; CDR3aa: SARDHLAGTAKNIQY
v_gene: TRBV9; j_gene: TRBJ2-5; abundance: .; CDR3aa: ASSVGPRSQETQY
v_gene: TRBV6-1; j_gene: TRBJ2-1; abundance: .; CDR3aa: ASSESQVNEQF
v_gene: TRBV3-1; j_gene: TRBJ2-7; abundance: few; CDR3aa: ASSRSRGPGLSGEQY
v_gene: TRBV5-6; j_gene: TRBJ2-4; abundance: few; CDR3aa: ASSRLAGGTAKNIQY
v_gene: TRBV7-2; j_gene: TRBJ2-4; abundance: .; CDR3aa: ASSGVGGSAKNIQY
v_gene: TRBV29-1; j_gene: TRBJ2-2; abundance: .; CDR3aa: SVDTGTVTGELF
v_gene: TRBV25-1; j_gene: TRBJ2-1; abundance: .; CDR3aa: ASSDAGVQF
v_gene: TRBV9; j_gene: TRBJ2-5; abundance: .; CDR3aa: ASSSQTSGVETQY
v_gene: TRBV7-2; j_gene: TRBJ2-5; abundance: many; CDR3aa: ASSPPSSGEGKTQY
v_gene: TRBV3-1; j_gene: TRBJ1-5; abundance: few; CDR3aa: ASSPRTGDNQPQH
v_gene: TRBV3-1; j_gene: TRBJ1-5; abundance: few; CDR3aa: ASSLNRVQPQH
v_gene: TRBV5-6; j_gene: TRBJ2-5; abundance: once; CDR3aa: ASSLLGGAGAETQY
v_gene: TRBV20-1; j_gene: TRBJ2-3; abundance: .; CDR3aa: SASTGVASTDTQY
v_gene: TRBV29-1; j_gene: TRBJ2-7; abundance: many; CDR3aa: SVEDRGYEQY
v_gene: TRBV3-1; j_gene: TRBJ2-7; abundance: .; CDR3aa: ASSQRRTVSYEQY
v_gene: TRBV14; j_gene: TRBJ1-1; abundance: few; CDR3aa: ASSQERRGEAF
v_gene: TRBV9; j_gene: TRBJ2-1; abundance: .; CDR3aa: ASSVEGLPYNEQF
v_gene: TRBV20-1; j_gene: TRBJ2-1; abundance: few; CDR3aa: SARDRTRSVNEQF
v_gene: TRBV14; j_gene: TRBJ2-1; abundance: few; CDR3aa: ASSQEPSSGKQF
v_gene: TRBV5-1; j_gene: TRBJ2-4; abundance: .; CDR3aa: ASSLPQSGLRAKNIQY
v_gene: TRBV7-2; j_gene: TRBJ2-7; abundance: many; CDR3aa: ASRKRESAYEQY
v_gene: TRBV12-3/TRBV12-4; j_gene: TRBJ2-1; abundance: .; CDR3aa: ASSPRGRFSYNEQF
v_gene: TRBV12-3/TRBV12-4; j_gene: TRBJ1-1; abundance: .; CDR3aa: ASSLEPRVNTEAF
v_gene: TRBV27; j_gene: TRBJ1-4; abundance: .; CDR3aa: ASSPEQETNEKLF